Below are 26 T cell receptor beta chains sequenced from a single sample in a study of control samples from healthy donors and cancer patients. The method was immunoSEQ multiplex PCR; TCRdb's version includes in-frame clones alone and lacks a portion of them. The profile shows about 12,000 clones, around nine tenths of them singletons. The specimen sequenced was formalin-fixed, paraffin-embedded tissue. These receptors were obtained from a male donor with melanoma.

This clone appeared a few times. The identical CDR3 is also encoded by other nucleotide sequences in the sample. V usage is TRBV6-1 and J usage is TRBJ2-1; D call uncertain. Looked up from germline, CDR1 is MNHNS and CDR2 is SASEGT. CDR3 length: 17 amino acids. Trimming shortened V by 2 bases and J by 1 base, and 15 bases separated the two germline ends. The CDR3 bases are TGTGCCAGCAGTGAATCTTTAACGGAGCCGTCCTACAATGAGCAGTTCTTC. Translation: CASSESLTEPSYNEQFF.

The V and J genes are TRBV28 and TRBJ2-1; 12 bases are a match to TRBD2. The germline CDR1 and CDR2 sequences are MDHEN and SYDVKM. Germline trimming cut 6 bases from V and 8 bases from J; bases unmatched to any gene: 8. CDR3 length equals 15 residues. DNA of the CDR3: TGTGCCAGCAGCGACTTCCGACTAGCGGGAGATGAGCAGTTCTTC. As protein: CASSDFRLAGDEQFF. Drawing the rest from reference TRBV28 and TRBJ2-1, the complete variable domain is DVKVTQSSRYLVKRTGEKVFLECVQDMDHENMFWYRQDPGLGLRLIYFSYDVKMKEKGDIPEGYSVSREKKERFSLILESASTNQTSMYLCASSDFRLAGDEQFFGPGTRLTVL.

The chain recombines TRBV11-3 with TRBJ2-1; D ambiguous. Trimming shortened V by 6 bases and J by 9 bases, and 12 bases separated the two germline ends. From germline, CDR1 is SGHNT and CDR2 YENEEA. The CDR3 runs to 12 residues. This CDR3 is CASREGSGEQFF. The CDR3 DNA is TGTGCCAGCAGAGAAGGGTCCGGTGAGCAGTTCTTC.

Here the CDR3 DNA reads TGTGCCAGCAGTTACTCCAACTTGAACACCGGGGAGCTGTTTTTT. This encodes CASSYSNLNTGELFF. V and J are TRBV6-5 and TRBJ2-2; D is unclear. The CDR3 spans 15 residues. V lost 0 bases and J 1 base, leaving 6 bases between the germline ends. Germline CDR1 MNHEY, CDR2 SVGAGI.

The chain has TRBV7-2 and TRBJ1-6, with D hard to call. Trimming left V 1 base short and J 7 bases short, with 8 bases between. The CDR3 runs 14 residues. In germline, CDR1 is SGHTA, CDR2 FQGNSA. DNA of the CDR3: TGTGCCAGCAGCTTAGTACAGCCCAATTCACCCCTCCACTTT. It codes for CASSLVQPNSPLHF.

The CDR3 DNA follows: TGCGCCAGCAGCTTTGGCAGGTACCCTTTGAACACTGAAGCTTTCTTT. It yields the protein CASSFGRYPLNTEAFF. The V gene is TRBV5-1, the J gene TRBJ1-1; D unclear. The ends were cut back, 2 bases at V and 0 bases at J, with 14 bases in the middle. CDR3 length: 16 amino acids. Germline CDR1 and CDR2: SGHRS and YFSETQ.

The rearrangement joins TRBV7-3 to TRBJ2-5, with D hard to call. CDR3 length: 15 residues. V was trimmed by 0 bases and J by 2 bases, leaving 10 bases between them. Germline V gene lookup returns CDR1 SGHTA and CDR2 FQGTGA. The CDR3 DNA reads as TGTGCCAGCAGCTTAACCCCCGGGCGGCAAGAGACCCAGTACTTC. Protein sequence: CASSLTPGRQETQYF.

This clone turned up a few times. CDR3 region: CATSDTGTGETQYF. The CDR3 nucleotides are TGTGCCACCAGTGATACCGGGACAGGGGAGACCCAGTACTTC. The chain combines TRBV24-1 with TRBJ2-5, with 9 positions matching TRBD1. Per germline, CDR1 KGHDR and CDR2 SFDVKD. The CDR3 loop spans 14 amino acids. Losses at the gene ends were 3 bases for V and 5 bases for J; bases not matched to a gene: 3.

As for this clone: The junction shows a germline mismatch at one end, possibly a read error. V is TRBV3-1 (or the pseudogene TRBV3-2) and J is TRBJ1-2, with D uncertain. Germline CDR1 is LGHDT and CDR2 is YNNKEL (reference sequence). The CDR3 has 15 amino acids. The CDR3 DNA is TGTGCCAGCAGCCAAATGTCAGCGACTAGCTATGGCTACATCTTC. This sequence encodes CASSQMSATSYGYIF.

Written as DNA, the CDR3 is TGTGCCAGCAGCCCTATTTTATCTCGTTGGGCCAGGGGCGATGAGCAGTTCTTC. This sequence encodes CASSPILSRWARGDEQFF. J is TRBJ2-1 and V is TRBV7-2, with a tentative D call TRBD1 (6 bases). Trimming took 5 bases from V and 8 from J, leaving 28 bases between them. Germline CDR1 SGHTA, CDR2 FQGNSA. The CDR3 runs 18 residues.

The chain uses TRBV27 and TRBJ2-1; the match to TRBD2 covers 11 bases. Germline trimming cut 5 bases from V and 12 bases from J; bases unmatched to any gene: 15. Germline CDR1 MNHEY, CDR2 SMNVEV (reference sequence). CDR3 length: 16 residues. The CDR3: CASSRETSGTRSGQFF. DNA for the CDR3: TGTGCCAGCAGTCGGGAGACTAGCGGGACCCGGTCGGGGCAGTTCTTC.

This chain connects TRBV7-9 to TRBJ2-2, with 7 nucleotides matching TRBD2. The CDR3 has 15 amino acids. Trimming took 0 bases from V and 4 from J; bases not matched to a gene: 2. Germline CDR1 reads SEHNR; CDR2 reads FQNEAQ (reference sequence). The CDR3 loop reads CASSLAAGATGELFF. In DNA form, the CDR3 reads TGTGCCAGCAGCTTAGCGGCGGGAGCCACCGGGGAGCTGTTTTTT.

The chain is built from TRBV10-2 and TRBJ2-3; D gene unclear. CDR3 length: 10 amino acids. Trimming took 2 bases from V and 12 from J, leaving 6 bases between them. Germline values: CDR1 WSHSY, CDR2 SAAADI. The CDR3 sequence is CASSELFQYF. The CDR3 DNA follows: TGCGCCAGCAGTGAGCTCTTCCAGTATTTT.

The chain employs TRBV19 and TRBJ2-5; D is perhaps TRBD2 (6 bases). Germline assignment: CDR1 LNHDA and CDR2 SQIVND (reference sequence). The CDR3 contains 15 residues. V lost 3 bases and J 1 base, leaving 12 bases between the germline ends. The CDR3 nucleotides read TGTGCCAGTAGTATTCCGGGGGAGAGCCAAGAGACCCAGTACTTC. This sequence encodes CASSIPGESQETQYF.

The chain joins TRBV11-3 to TRBJ2-5, with 15 nucleotides matching TRBD2. The CDR3 is 17 residues long. Losses at the gene ends were 5 bases for V and 4 bases for J; bases not matched to a gene: 8. CDR1 and CDR2 (germline): SGHNT, YENEEA. This CDR3 reads CASSRTSGRAGGETQYF. The DNA for the CDR3 is TGTGCCAGCAGCCGGACTAGCGGGAGGGCCGGTGGAGAGACCCAGTACTTC.

The rearrangement uses TRBV30 and TRBJ2-7, with D perhaps TRBD1 or TRBD2 (5 bases each). This CDR3 region has 14 residues. V lost 4 bases to trimming and J lost 4 bases, with 17 bases between them. Germline V gives CDR1 GTSNPN, CDR2 SVGIG (reference sequence). CDR3 sequence reads: CAWTWGREGYEQYF. CDR3 in DNA: TGTGCCTGGACCTGGGGGAGAGAAGGATACGAGCAGTACTTC.

The V gene is TRBV9, the J gene TRBJ1-2, with 8 nucleotides matching TRBD1. This CDR3 comprises 14 residues. Germline V gene sequence: CDR1 SGDLS, CDR2 YYNGEE. Trimming cost V 2 bases and J 4 bases; bases outside gene matches: 4. As DNA, the CDR3 is TGTGCCAGCAGCGTGGGGACAGGCTTCTATGGCTACACCTTC. The encoded protein is CASSVGTGFYGYTF.

This clone is a singleton in its sample. The chain combines TRBV3-1 (or the pseudogene TRBV3-2) with TRBJ1-5, with TRBD1 identical over 8 bases. J gave up 6 bases and V 4 bases, and 8 bases lay outside the gene matches. The CDR3 is 15 residues long. CDR1 is LGHDT, CDR2 YNNKEL, per germline (reference sequence). CDR3 nucleotide sequence: TGTGCCAGCAGCCCCCAGGGGGCGGGTTTTCAGCCCCAGCATTTT. Its translation is CASSPQGAGFQPQHF.

The V and J genes are TRBV2 and TRBJ2-1; D tentatively fits TRBD1 or TRBD2 (5 bases each). From germline, CDR1 is SNHLY and CDR2 FYNNEI. CDR3 length: 19 amino acids. Between the trimmed V and J ends, which lost 6 bases and 9 bases, there was a span of 33 bases. The CDR3 DNA reads TGTGCCAGCAGCCATGATCTAAGGGCTGGGGCTAGCCTGTACGGTGAGCAGTTCTTC. This gives the protein CASSHDLRAGASLYGEQFF.

The chain has TRBV5-1 and TRBJ1-6; a possible D gene is TRBD1 (6 bases). Germline V gives CDR1 SGHRS, CDR2 YFSETQ. Between the trimmed V and J ends, which lost 0 bases and 13 bases, there was a span of 17 bases. This CDR3 region has 15 residues. In DNA form, the CDR3 reads TGCGCCAGCAGCTTGGACAGGGCGGTAGGGAATCCCCTCCACTTT. It yields the protein CASSLDRAVGNPLHF.

The chain recombines TRBV12-3 or TRBV12-4 with TRBJ1-2; no clear D gene. V was cut by 2 bases and J by 5 bases, with 6 bases left in between. The length of the CDR3 is 12 residues. The CDR3 here is CASSLQAYGYTF. DNA of the CDR3: TGTGCCAGCAGTTTACAGGCGTATGGCTACACCTTC.

The rearrangement links TRBV7-2 to TRBJ1-2; unclear D gene. The CDR3 is 13 amino acids. Germline CDR1 is SGHTA and CDR2 is FQGNSA. Trimming cost V 5 bases and J 7 bases, with 14 bases left between them. The CDR3 loop is CASSAAGIRGYTF. The DNA for the CDR3 is TGTGCCAGCAGCGCGGCCGGCATTCGTGGCTACACCTTC.

This clone was detected only once. V gene TRBV2 combines with J gene TRBJ1-2; D ambiguous. Germline V gene sequence: CDR1 SNHLY, CDR2 FYNNEI. V lost 5 bases to trimming and J lost 4 bases, with 8 bases between them. The CDR3 has 12 residues. In nucleotides, the CDR3 is TGTGCCAGCAGTCAGGACGCCTATGGCTACACCTTC. The encoded protein is CASSQDAYGYTF.

The chain employs TRBV6-5 and TRBJ1-1; weak D call: TRBD1 (5 bases). The germline V gene encodes CDR1 MNHEY and CDR2 SVGAGI. CDR3 length equals 13 residues. In DNA form, the CDR3 reads TGTGTCAGTCGCAGATTAGCGGGGCCTGAAGCTTTCTTT. Its translation: CVSRRLAGPEAFF.

The chain's CDR3 is CASSQGTRDTQYF. DNA for the CDR3: TGCGCCAGCAGCCAAGGGACCCGCGATACGCAGTATTTT. The J gene is TRBJ2-3, the V gene TRBV4-1; no definite D call. The V and J ends lost 1 base and 6 bases respectively, with 8 bases between them. The V gene's germline CDR1 is MGHRA and CDR2 YSYEKL. The CDR3 loop spans 13 amino acids.

This rearrangement joins TRBV24-1 to TRBJ1-5; 7 bases are shared with TRBD1. CDR3 size: 15 residues. Looked up from germline, CDR1 is KGHDR and CDR2 is SFDVKD. The trim removed 7 bases at V and 1 base at J, leaving 6 bases unmatched. CDR3 sequence (DNA): TGTGCCACCAGACAGGGGCGCGGGAGCAATCAGCCCCAGCATTTT. Its translation is CATRQGRGSNQPQHF.